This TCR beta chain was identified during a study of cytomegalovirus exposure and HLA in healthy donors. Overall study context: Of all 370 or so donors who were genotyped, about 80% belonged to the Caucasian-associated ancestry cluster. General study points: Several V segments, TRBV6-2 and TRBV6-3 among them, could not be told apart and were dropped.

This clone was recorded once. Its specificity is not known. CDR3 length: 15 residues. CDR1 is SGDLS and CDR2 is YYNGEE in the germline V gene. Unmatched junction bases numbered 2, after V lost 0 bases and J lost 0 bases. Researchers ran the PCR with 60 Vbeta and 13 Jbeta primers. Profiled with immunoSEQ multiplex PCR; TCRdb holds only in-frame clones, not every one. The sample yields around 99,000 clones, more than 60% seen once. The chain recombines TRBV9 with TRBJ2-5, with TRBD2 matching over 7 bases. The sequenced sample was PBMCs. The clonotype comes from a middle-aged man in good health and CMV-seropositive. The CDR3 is CASSVGGGNQETQYF. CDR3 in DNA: TGTGCCAGCAGCGTAGGCGGGGGTAACCAAGAGACCCAGTACTTC.